The present TCR beta chain was sequenced within a study of CD8 T cells in Susac syndrome. Overall study findings and caveats: As the study acknowledged, the number of individuals in its TCR sequencing and HLA analysis was relatively small.

Sequencing targeted TCR beta in blood CD8+ and CD4+ T cells. The CD8+ and CD4+ T cells were negatively isolated, with the TEMRA cells enriched by FACS. About this clonotype itself: The antigen is unknown.

About 0.45 to 1 ug RNA was reverse transcribed with random hexamers. TCRdb passed the immunoSEQ multiplex PCR reads through MiXCR, listing each CDR3 protein once. The sample has around 200,000 distinct CDR3 sequences, 95% seen once; the top ten hold about 0.093%. V lost 5 bases and J lost 0, with 5 bases in between. This CDR3 has 14 amino acids. Material for sequencing was CD4+ T cells from PBMCs. The sequence came from a human donor with multiple sclerosis. The chain links TRBV12-3 or TRBV12-4 to TRBJ2-6; D gene ambiguous. CDR3 protein: CASSPSSGANVLTF. CDR3 in DNA: TGTGCCAGCAGTCCGTCCTCTGGGGCCAACGTCCTGACTTTC.